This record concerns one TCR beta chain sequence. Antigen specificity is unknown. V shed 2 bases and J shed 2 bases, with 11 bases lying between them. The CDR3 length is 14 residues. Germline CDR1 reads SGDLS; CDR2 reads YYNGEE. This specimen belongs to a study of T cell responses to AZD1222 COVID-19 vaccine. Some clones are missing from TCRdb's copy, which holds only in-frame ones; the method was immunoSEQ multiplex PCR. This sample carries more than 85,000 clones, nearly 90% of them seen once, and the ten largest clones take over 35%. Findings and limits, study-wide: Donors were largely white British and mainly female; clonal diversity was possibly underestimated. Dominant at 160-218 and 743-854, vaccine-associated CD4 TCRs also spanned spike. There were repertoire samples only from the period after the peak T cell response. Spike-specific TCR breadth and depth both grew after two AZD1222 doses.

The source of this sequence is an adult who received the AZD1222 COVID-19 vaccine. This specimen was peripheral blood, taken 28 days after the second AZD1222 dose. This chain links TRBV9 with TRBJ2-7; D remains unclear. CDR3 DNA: TGTGCCAGCAGCGTTTATCCCGGGCCCTACGAGCAGTACTTC. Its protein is CASSVYPGPYEQYF.